The TCR beta chain described here comes from a study of CD8+ T cells in alopecia areata. As for the study in general: Treatment comprised oral tofacitinib, 5 to 10 mg twice daily, in treated patients. Study results and caveats: Lesional scalp, especially alopecia totalis/universalis, showed higher clonality than normal scalp. Against the mouse data, patients shared TCRs less clearly, possibly for HLA reasons.

Extracted from the samples, RNA was reverse transcribed into cDNA to serve as the sequencing template. Repertoires were generated with immunoSEQ multiplex PCR, while TCRdb's copy carries only in-frame clones and drops some. The table has about 140,000 clones, about 88% seen once. Treatment denoted: oral pan-JAK inhibitor, 5-10 mg twice daily. Note on this clone: The antigen is not known.

The sequence was collected from a human donor with alopecia areata. Specimen: CD8+ T cells sorted from blood, collected at week 4, from a patient treated with tofacitinib.

Here the CDR3 reads CASSPLAGGSYEQYF. The CDR3 DNA follows: TGTGCCAGCAGTCCACTAGCGGGAGGTAGCTACGAGCAGTACTTC. J is TRBJ2-7 and V is TRBV9; 12 nucleotides agree with TRBD2. Trimming cost V 5 bases and J 3 bases; bases outside gene matches: 6. The CDR3 runs 15 residues. Germline V gives CDR1 SGDLS, CDR2 YYNGEE.